These 10 T cell receptor beta chains were all obtained from the same sample, sequenced in a study of blood T cell repertoires in COVID-19. TCRdb keeps only in-frame clones here, not all; method: immunoSEQ multiplex PCR. The profile shows approximately 71,000 clones, 88% of them singletons. Material: peripheral blood. The origin of the receptors is a human donor in a cohort sampled during active COVID-19.

V gene TRBV18 combines with J gene TRBJ1-2, with 8 positions matching TRBD1. The CDR3 is 13 amino acids. With V trimmed by 4 bases and J by 8 bases, 6 bases remained unmatched. Germline CDR1 reads KGHSH; CDR2 reads LQKENI. CDR3 sequence reads: CASSLLGQGGYTF. For the CDR3, the DNA is TGTGCCAGCTCACTGCTTGGACAGGGCGGCTACACCTTC.

V usage is TRBV28 and J usage is TRBJ1-5, with TRBD1 matching 8 bases. The germline CDR1 and CDR2 sequences are MDHEN and SYDVKM. The CDR3 has 16 residues. V lost 7 bases and J lost 0; bases outside the gene matches: 8. CDR3: CASNPDRGHSNQPQHF. DNA of the CDR3: TGTGCCAGCAATCCCGACAGGGGTCATAGCAATCAGCCCCAGCATTTT.

The chain links TRBV7-2 to TRBJ2-1; TRBD2 matches at 7 bases. Germline V gene lookup returns CDR1 SGHTA and CDR2 FQGNSA. With 4 bases clipped from V and 5 bases from J, the junction kept 2 bases outside the gene matches. CDR3 size: 13 residues. This CDR3 reads CASSSSGDNEQFF. The DNA for the CDR3 is TGTGCCAGCAGCTCGAGCGGGGACAATGAGCAGTTCTTC.

V gene TRBV6-5 combines with J gene TRBJ2-5, with unresolved D. The V gene lost 4 bases and the J gene lost 5 bases, with 14 bases spanning the gap. The CDR3 sequence is 14 residues long. Germline assignment: CDR1 MNHEY and CDR2 SVGAGI. The CDR3: CASSSAAYGETQYF. The CDR3 DNA reads TGTGCCAGCAGTTCCGCAGCCTACGGGGAGACCCAGTACTTC.

The rearrangement links TRBV21-1 to TRBJ2-5; TRBD2, the table's D call, was not compared with the DNA. TRBV21-1 is designated a pseudogene. This CDR3 region has 13 residues. This CDR3 reads CASSKGPEATQYF. The CDR3 nucleotides are TGTGCCAGCAGCAAAGGTCCCGAGGCGACCCAGTACTTC.

The gene calls are TRBV7-2 and TRBJ2-2; possibly TRBD2 for D (5 bases). The CDR3 runs 15 residues. Trimming removed 2 bases at V and 6 bases at J, with 13 bases between. Germline loops: CDR1 SGHTA, CDR2 FQGNSA. The CDR3 spells CASSLRGNSPGELFF. The CDR3 DNA reads as TGTGCCAGCAGCTTAAGAGGGAATTCGCCCGGGGAGCTGTTTTTT.

This clone was detected only once. The CDR3, as DNA: TGCGCCAGCAGCTCCCAGGGAAGCACTGAAGCTTTCTTT. It yields the protein CASSSQGSTEAFF. The chain links TRBV5-1 to TRBJ1-1, with a tentative D call TRBD1 (5 bases). Germline V lookup: CDR1 SGHRS, CDR2 YFSETQ. Trimming pared 3 bases from V and 4 bases from J, leaving 10 bases between. This CDR3 comprises 13 residues. Based on the CDR3 plus reference TRBV5-1 and TRBJ1-1, the full variable domain is KAGVTQTPRYLIKTRGQQVTLSCSPISGHRSVSWYQQTPGQGLQFLFEYFSETQRNKGNFPGRFSGRQFSNSRSEMNVSTLELGDSALYLCASSSQGSTEAFFGQGTRLTVV.

The chain is built from TRBV6-5 and TRBJ1-5; D is possibly TRBD1 (6 bases). CDR1 MNHEY and CDR2 SVGAGI come from the germline V gene. The CDR3 is 13 amino acids. V lost 6 bases and J lost 6, with 12 bases in between. The CDR3 region has the DNA TGTGCCAGCAGCAACAGGGAAGCTCAGCCCCAGCATTTT. This sequence encodes CASSNREAQPQHF.

The J gene is TRBJ1-6, the V gene TRBV19; 9 nucleotides match TRBD1. V shed 5 bases and J 9 bases; nucleotides not matched to a gene: 14. Germline V gene lookup returns CDR1 LNHDA and CDR2 SQIVND (reference sequence). This CDR3 contains 17 residues. CDR3 region: CASSSETGGGAGSPLHF. CDR3 nucleotide sequence: TGTGCCAGTAGTTCGGAAACAGGGGGCGGAGCGGGTTCACCCCTCCACTTT.

The genes are TRBV2 and TRBJ2-7, with D perhaps matching TRBD1 (6 bases). CDR1 is SNHLY and CDR2 is FYNNEI in the germline V gene. CDR3 length: 15 residues. Trimming shortened V by 7 bases and J by 0 bases, and 16 bases separated the two germline ends. The CDR3 is CASKLNRANSYEQYF. The CDR3 DNA sequence: TGTGCCAGCAAACTGAACAGGGCGAACTCCTACGAGCAGTACTTC.